Below, one TCR beta chain is given with its context. Its antigen is unknown. Germline loops: CDR1 MRHNA, CDR2 SNTAGT. The ends were cut back, 0 bases at V and 2 bases at J, with 7 bases in the middle. This CDR3 contains 14 residues. These data are taken from a study of cytomegalovirus exposure and HLA in healthy donors. General study points: Likely technical artifact: a cluster of highly shared sequence variants. The authors later linked a missense DCLRE1C variant to TCR beta V- and J-gene trimming.

Primers for the PCR totalled 60 Vbeta and 13 Jbeta. Only in-frame clones appear in the TCRdb table, and some are missing; sequencing was by immunoSEQ multiplex PCR. The data show 160,000 or so clones, with around 84% seen just once and around 2% held by the top ten. Sequenced material: PBMCs. The gene calls are TRBV6-4 and TRBJ1-1, with D hard to call. The receptor was isolated from a man between 18 and 29 years old in good health and CMV-seronegative. This CDR3 reads CASSDSESNTEAFF. The CDR3 DNA sequence: TGTGCCAGCAGTGACTCGGAGAGTAACACTGAAGCTTTCTTT.